This T cell receptor beta chain was found in a study of yellow fever vaccine responses in identical twins. The study's findings and limits: Twins' vaccine T cell responses were reported to seem partly convergent and partly personalized.

TCRdb re-derived calls from the RT-PCR reads in MiXCR, one entry per CDR3 protein. The sample gives about 3,000 distinct CDR3 sequences, roughly 87% of which show up once; about 2.2% is in the top ten. V shed 8 bases and J shed 5 bases, with 24 bases lying between them. CDR3 size: 16 residues. Germline V gives CDR1 LNHNV, CDR2 YYDKDF (reference sequence). With respect to this clonotype: No antigen is known for it.

The receptor was derived from a woman aged 18 to 35 who received the yellow fever vaccine. The sequencing here drew on T cells from blood (PBMCs), unsorted or a sorted subset (not recorded which), taken before or after yellow fever vaccination (not recorded which). The rearrangement links TRBV15 to TRBJ1-1; D not resolved. The CDR3 DNA is TGTGCCACCGCAGTCGGATTGGGCTTAAGGCGGACTGAAGCTTTCTTT. Encoded protein: CATAVGLGLRRTEAFF.